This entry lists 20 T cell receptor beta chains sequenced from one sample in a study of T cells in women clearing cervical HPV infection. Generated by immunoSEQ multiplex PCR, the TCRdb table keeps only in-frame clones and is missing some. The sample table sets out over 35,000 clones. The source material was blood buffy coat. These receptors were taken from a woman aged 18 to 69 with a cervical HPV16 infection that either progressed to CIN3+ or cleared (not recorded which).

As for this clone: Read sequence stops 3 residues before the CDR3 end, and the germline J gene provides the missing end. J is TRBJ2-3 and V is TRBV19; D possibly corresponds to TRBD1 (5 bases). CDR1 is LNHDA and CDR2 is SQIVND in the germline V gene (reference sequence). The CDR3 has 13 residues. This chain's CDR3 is CASNSGIYQPQYF. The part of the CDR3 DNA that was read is TGTGCCAGTAATTCAGGGATTTATCAGCCG. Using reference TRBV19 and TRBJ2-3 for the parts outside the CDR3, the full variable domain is DGGITQSPKYLFRKEGQNVTLSCEQNLNHDAMYWYRQDPGQGLRLIYYSQIVNDFQKGDIAEGYSVSREKKESFPLTVTSAQKNPTAFYLCASNSGIYQPQYFGPGTRLTVL.

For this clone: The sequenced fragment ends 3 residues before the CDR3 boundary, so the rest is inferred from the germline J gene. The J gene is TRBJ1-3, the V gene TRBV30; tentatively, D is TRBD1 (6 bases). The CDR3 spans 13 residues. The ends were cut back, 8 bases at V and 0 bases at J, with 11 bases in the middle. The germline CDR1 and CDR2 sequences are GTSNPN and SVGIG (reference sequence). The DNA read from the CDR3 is TGTGCCATACAGGGAGACTCTGGAAACACC. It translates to CAIQGDSGNT. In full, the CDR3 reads CAIQGDSGNTIYF.

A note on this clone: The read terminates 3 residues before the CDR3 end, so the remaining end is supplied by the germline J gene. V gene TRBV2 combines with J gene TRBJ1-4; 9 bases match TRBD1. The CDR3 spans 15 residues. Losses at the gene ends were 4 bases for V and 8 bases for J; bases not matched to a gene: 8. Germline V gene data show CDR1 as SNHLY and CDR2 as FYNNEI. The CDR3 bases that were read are TGTGCCAGCAGTGGAGGACAGGGGCCTCCCGAAAAA. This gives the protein CASSGGQGPPEK. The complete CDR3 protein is CASSGGQGPPEKLFF.

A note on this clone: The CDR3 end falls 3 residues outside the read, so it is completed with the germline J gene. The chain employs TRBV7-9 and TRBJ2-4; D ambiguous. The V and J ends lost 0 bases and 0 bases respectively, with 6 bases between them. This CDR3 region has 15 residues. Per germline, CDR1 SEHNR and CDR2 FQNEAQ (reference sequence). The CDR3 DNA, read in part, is TGTGCCAGCAGCTTAGCTAGTCTAGCCAAAAACATT. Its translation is CASSLASLAKNI. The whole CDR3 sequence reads CASSLASLAKNIQYF.

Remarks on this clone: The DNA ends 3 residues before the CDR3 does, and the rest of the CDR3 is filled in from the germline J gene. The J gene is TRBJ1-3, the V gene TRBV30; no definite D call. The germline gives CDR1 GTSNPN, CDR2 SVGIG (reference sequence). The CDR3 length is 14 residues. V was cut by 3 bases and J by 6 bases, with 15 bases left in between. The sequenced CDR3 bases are TGTGCCTGGAGGGCGGGCAGCCACGAAAACACC. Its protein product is CAWRAGSHENT. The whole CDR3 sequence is CAWRAGSHENTIYF. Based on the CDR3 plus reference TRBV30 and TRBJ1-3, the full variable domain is SQTIHQWPATLVQPVGSPLSLECTVEGTSNPNLYWYRQAAGRGLQLLFYSVGIGQISSEVPQNLSASRPQDRQFILSSKKLLLSDSGFYLCAWRAGSHENTIYFGEGSWLTVV.

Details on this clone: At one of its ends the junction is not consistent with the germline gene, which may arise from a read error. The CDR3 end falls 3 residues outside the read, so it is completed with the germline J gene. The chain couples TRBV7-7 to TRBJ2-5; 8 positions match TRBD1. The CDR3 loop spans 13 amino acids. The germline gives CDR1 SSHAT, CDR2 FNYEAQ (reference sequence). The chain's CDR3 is CASSQGAVETQYF. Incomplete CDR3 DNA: TGTGCTAGCAGCCAGGGGGCCGTAGAGACC.

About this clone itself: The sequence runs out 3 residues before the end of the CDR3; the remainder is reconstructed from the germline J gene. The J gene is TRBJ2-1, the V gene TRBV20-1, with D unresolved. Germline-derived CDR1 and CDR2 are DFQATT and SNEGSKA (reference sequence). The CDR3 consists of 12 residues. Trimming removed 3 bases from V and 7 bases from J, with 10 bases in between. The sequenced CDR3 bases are TGCAGTGCTAGGCCCCAGGTAAATGAG. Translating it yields CSARPQVNE. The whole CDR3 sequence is CSARPQVNEQFF.

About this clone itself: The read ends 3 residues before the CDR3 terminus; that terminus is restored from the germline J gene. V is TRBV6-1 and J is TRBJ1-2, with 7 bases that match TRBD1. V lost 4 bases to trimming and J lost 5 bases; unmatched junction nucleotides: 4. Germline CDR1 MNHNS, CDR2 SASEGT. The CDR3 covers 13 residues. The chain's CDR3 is CASSGTGQYGYTF. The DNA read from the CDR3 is TGTGCCAGCAGTGGGACGGGACAGTATGGC.

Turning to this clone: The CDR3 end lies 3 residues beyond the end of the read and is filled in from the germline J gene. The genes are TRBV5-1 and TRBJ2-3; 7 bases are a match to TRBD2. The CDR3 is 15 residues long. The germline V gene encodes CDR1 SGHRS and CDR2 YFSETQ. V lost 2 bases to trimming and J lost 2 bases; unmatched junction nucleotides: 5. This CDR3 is CASSFSGLYTDTQYF. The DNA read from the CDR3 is TGCGCCAGCAGCTTTAGCGGGCTATACACAGATACG.

Partial CDR3 DNA: TGTGCCAGCAGGACCGGGACAGGGAAGGGCGAG. Its protein product is CASRTGTGKGE. The whole CDR3 sequence reads CASRTGTGKGEQYF. This sequence joins TRBV2 and TRBJ2-7; 9 bases line up with TRBD1. Coverage ceases 3 residues before the CDR3 finishes, and the germline J gene fills in the end. The CDR3 contains 14 residues. The V and J ends lost 6 bases and 6 bases, in that order; junction bases with no gene match: 9. Germline V gene data show CDR1 as SNHLY and CDR2 as FYNNEI.

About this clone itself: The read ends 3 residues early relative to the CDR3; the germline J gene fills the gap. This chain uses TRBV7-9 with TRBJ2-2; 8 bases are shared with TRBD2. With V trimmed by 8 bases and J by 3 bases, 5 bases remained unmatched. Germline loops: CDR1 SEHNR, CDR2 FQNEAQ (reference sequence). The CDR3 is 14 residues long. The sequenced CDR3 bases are TGTGCCAGCCAGGGGCGGGAGGACACCGGGGAG. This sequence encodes CASQGREDTGE. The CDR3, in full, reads CASQGREDTGELFF.

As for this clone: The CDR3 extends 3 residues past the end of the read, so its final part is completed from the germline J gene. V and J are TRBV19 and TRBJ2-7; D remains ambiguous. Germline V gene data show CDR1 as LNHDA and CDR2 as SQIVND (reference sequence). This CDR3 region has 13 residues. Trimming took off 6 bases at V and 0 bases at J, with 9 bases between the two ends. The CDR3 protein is CASSTVSSYEQYF. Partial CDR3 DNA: TGTGCCAGTAGCACGGTTAGCTCCTACGAG.

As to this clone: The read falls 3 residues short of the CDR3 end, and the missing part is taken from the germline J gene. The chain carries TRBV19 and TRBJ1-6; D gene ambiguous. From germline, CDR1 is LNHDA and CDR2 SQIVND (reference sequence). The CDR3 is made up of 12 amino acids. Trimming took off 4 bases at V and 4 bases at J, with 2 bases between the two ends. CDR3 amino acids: CASSTYNSPLHF. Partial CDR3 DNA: TGTGCCAGTAGTACTTATAATTCACCC.

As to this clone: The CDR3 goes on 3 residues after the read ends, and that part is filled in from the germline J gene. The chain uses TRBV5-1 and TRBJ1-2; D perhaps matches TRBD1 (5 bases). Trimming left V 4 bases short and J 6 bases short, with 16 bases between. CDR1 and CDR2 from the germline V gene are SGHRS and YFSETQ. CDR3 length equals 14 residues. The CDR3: CASSLGTQAHGYTF. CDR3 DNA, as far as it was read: TGCGCCAGCAGCCTTGGAACACAGGCTCATGGC.

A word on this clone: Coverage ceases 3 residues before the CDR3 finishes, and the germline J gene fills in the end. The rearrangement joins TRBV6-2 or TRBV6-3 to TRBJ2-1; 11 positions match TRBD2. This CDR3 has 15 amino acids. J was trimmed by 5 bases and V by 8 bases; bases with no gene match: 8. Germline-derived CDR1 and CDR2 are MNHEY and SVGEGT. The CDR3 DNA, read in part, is TGTGCCAGCGGGACTAGCGGCTTGGGTGACAATGAG. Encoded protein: CASGTSGLGDNE. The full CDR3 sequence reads CASGTSGLGDNEQFF.

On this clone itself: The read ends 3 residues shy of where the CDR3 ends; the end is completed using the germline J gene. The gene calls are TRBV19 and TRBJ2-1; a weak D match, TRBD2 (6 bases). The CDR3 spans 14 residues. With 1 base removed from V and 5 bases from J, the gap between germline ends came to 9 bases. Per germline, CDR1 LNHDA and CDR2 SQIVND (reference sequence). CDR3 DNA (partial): TGTGCCAGTAGTATAGGGACTATTCACAATGAG. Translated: CASSIGTIHNE. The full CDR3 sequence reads CASSIGTIHNEQFF. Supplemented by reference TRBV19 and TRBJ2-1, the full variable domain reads DGGITQSPKYLFRKEGQNVTLSCEQNLNHDAMYWYRQDPGQGLRLIYYSQIVNDFQKGDIAEGYSVSREKKESFPLTVTSAQKNPTAFYLCASSIGTIHNEQFFGPGTRLTVL.

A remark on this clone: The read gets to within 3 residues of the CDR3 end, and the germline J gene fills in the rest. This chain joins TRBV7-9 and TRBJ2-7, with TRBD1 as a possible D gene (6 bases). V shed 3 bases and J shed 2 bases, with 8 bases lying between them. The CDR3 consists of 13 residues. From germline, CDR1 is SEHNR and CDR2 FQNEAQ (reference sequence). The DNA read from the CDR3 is TGTGCCAGCAGCTTGCCAGGGGCCTACGAG. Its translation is CASSLPGAYE. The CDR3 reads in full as CASSLPGAYEQYF.

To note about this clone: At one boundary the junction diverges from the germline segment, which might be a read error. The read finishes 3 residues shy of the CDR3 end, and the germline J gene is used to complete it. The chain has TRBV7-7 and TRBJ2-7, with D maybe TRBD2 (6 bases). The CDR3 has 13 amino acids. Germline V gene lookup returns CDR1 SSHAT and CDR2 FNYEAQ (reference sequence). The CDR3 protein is CASSLGLGGEQYF. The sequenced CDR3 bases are TGTGCTAGCAGCTTAGGGTTGGGGGGCGAG.

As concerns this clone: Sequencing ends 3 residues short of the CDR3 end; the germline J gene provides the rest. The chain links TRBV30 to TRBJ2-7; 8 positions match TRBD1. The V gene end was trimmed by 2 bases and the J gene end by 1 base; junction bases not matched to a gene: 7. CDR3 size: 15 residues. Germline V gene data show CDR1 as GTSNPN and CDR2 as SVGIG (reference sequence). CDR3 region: CAWSLLQGGSYEQYF. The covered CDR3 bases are TGTGCCTGGAGTCTACTACAGGGGGGATCCTACGAG.

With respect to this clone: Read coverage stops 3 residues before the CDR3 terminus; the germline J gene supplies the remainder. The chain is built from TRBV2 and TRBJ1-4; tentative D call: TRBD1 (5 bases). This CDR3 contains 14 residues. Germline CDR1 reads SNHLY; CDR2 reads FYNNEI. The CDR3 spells CASREQAGANVLFF. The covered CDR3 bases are TGTGCCAGCAGAGAACAGGCTGGGGCCAACGTA.